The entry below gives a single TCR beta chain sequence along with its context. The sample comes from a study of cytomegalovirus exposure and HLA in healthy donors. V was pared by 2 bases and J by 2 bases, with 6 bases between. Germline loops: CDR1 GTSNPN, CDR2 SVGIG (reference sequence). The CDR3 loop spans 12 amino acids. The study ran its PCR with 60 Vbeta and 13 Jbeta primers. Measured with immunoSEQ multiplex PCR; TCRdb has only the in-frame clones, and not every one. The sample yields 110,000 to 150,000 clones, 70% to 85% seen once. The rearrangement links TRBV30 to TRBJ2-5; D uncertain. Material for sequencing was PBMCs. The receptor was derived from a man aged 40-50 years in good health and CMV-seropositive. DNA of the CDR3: TGTGCCTGGAGTACAGATCAAGAGACCCAGTACTTC. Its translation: CAWSTDQETQYF. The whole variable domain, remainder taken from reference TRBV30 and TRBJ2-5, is SQTIHQWPATLVQPVGSPLSLECTVEGTSNPNLYWYRQAAGRGLQLLFYSVGIGQISSEVPQNLSASRPQDRQFILSSKKLLLSDSGFYLCAWSTDQETQYFGPGTRLLVL.